This T cell receptor (beta chain) was profiled in a study of Ad26.COV2.S vaccination and SARS-CoV-2 variants. Germline CDR1 and CDR2: MNHNY and SVGAGI (reference sequence). The V and J ends lost 5 bases and 4 bases, in that order; junction bases with no gene match: 15. The CDR3 is made up of 17 amino acids. The treatment denotes: 15 to 20 received Ad26.COV2.S at low or high dose, single or two shots; 5 received placebo; per-sample allocation not given. Day 63 after the first vaccine or placebo injection was the time point for sampling. Libraries were prepared by immunoSEQ multiplex PCR; TCRdb keeps only in-frame clonotypes and omits some of them. The sample consists of around 270,000 clones, around 90% of them appearing once.

The chain is built from TRBV6-6 and TRBJ1-1; TRBD1 agrees at 8 bases. This sample comprised peripheral blood, obtained in a trial of Ad26.COV2.S vaccine versus placebo. The clonotype was recovered from a person aged 18-65 years who received the Ad26.COV2.S COVID-19 vaccine or a placebo. Written as DNA, the CDR3 is TGTGCCAGCAGTCGCAAAACCCCCGGACAGGGCGGCACTGAAGCTTTCTTT. Its translation: CASSRKTPGQGGTEAFF.